Listed here are 15 T cell receptor beta chains from one sample, sequenced in a study of shared clonotypes between healthy human individuals. The repertoire was sequenced with immunoSEQ multiplex PCR; TCRdb's copy has only in-frame clones and lacks some. Here the sample spans 2.3 million or so clones, approximately 95% being singletons. Source material: naive CD4+ T cells from PBMCs. Subset noted: CD45RA+ positively selected. These receptors were collected from a man aged 18-30 years in good health. Some clones in this sample may be carry-over from other donors' samples.

CDR3 in amino acids: CASSLSGGRTGELFF. Here the CDR3 DNA reads TGTGCCAGCAGTTTATCGGGAGGCCGGACCGGGGAGCTGTTTTTT. The chain has TRBV28 and TRBJ2-2; the match to TRBD2 covers 7 bases. Germline V gene sequence: CDR1 MDHEN, CDR2 SYDVKM. This CDR3 spans 15 amino acids. The V segment lost 1 base and the J segment 5 bases; nucleotides outside the gene matches: 4.

This sequence joins TRBV20-1 and TRBJ1-4; D perhaps matches TRBD1 (6 bases). The CDR3 is made up of 11 amino acids. V was clipped by 3 bases and J by 10 bases, with 9 bases between them. Germline CDR1 reads DFQATT; CDR2 reads SNEGSKA (reference sequence). In DNA, the CDR3 is TGCAGTGCTAGTCGAGGGGGAAAACTGTTTTTT. The encoded protein is CSASRGGKLFF.

V usage is TRBV19 and J usage is TRBJ1-5, with D possibly TRBD1 on 5 matching bases. The V end was cut by 4 bases, the J end by 3 bases, with 22 bases between. Germline V gene lookup returns CDR1 LNHDA and CDR2 SQIVND (reference sequence). The CDR3 totals 18 residues. DNA of the CDR3: TGTGCCAGTAGTACAAACCTGCCCGGGACGGGCGACAATCAGCCCCAGCATTTT. Encoded protein: CASSTNLPGTGDNQPQHF.

In nucleotides, the CDR3 is TGTGCCAGCAGTCCTAGCGGGAGTAGGTCAGATACGCAGTATTTT. This translates into CASSPSGSRSDTQYF. The chain has TRBV28 and TRBJ2-3; TRBD2 matches 10 bases. The CDR3 loop spans 15 amino acids. The junction had 6 bases not matched to a gene; V was cut back by 5 bases and J by 4 bases. Germline V gene sequence: CDR1 MDHEN, CDR2 SYDVKM. The whole variable domain, filled in from reference TRBV28 and TRBJ2-3, reads DVKVTQSSRYLVKRTGEKVFLECVQDMDHENMFWYRQDPGLGLRLIYFSYDVKMKEKGDIPEGYSVSREKKERFSLILESASTNQTSMYLCASSPSGSRSDTQYFGPGTRLTVL.

The chain uses TRBV5-4 and TRBJ1-2; 8 nucleotides match TRBD1. Germline loops: CDR1 SGHNT, CDR2 YYREEE (reference sequence). The CDR3 runs 14 residues. The trim removed 0 bases at V and 3 bases at J, leaving 1 base unmatched. CDR3 loop: CASSLDRGDYGYTF. CDR3 bases: TGTGCCAGCAGCTTGGACAGGGGGGACTATGGCTACACCTTC.

The V and J genes are TRBV6-4 and TRBJ2-1, with TRBD1 matching 7 bases. V lost 4 bases, J lost 6 bases, and 6 bases stayed unmatched. Germline V gene data show CDR1 as MRHNA and CDR2 as SNTAGT. The CDR3 sequence is 14 residues long. This CDR3 is CASSAGQRSNEQFF. CDR3 nucleotide sequence: TGTGCCAGCAGTGCGGGACAGCGCTCCAATGAGCAGTTCTTC.

The chain employs TRBV7-2 and TRBJ2-2, with TRBD2 identical over 9 bases. The CDR3 contains 15 residues. Per the germline V gene, CDR1 is SGHTA and CDR2 is FQGNSA. The V and J ends lost 2 bases and 7 bases, in that order; junction bases with no gene match: 5. This CDR3 is CASSLRSGRFGELFF. CDR3 coding DNA: TGTGCCAGCAGCTTACGTAGCGGGAGATTCGGGGAGCTGTTTTTT.

The V gene is TRBV5-1, the J gene TRBJ2-2; 13 bases are shared with TRBD2. This CDR3 is 18 amino acids long. Trimming cost V 4 bases and J 5 bases; bases outside gene matches: 11. Germline V lookup: CDR1 SGHRS, CDR2 YFSETQ. The chain's CDR3 is CASSQTSGRAFVTGELFF. Written as DNA, the CDR3 is TGCGCCAGCAGCCAAACTAGCGGGAGGGCCTTTGTTACCGGGGAGCTGTTTTTT.

The rearrangement links TRBV5-1 to TRBJ1-2; D remains unclear. Germline CDR1 is SGHRS and CDR2 is YFSETQ. The CDR3 runs to 15 residues. V was cut by 0 bases and J by 0 bases, with 9 bases left in between. CDR3 DNA sequence: TGCGCCAGCAGCTTGGAAGGACCTACTAACTATGGCTACACCTTC. Amino acids: CASSLEGPTNYGYTF.

The chain is built from TRBV5-1 and TRBJ2-7; D is perhaps TRBD1 (7 bases). Per the germline V gene, CDR1 is SGHRS and CDR2 is YFSETQ. The CDR3 covers 13 residues. The ends were cut back, 2 bases at V and 5 bases at J, with 11 bases in the middle. The CDR3 coding sequence is TGCGCCAGCAGCTTTGGAGGGGGCGACGAGCAGTACTTC. This translates into CASSFGGGDEQYF.

J is TRBJ2-1 and V is TRBV5-6, with 12 bases identical to TRBD2. There are 17 residues in the CDR3. Germline CDR1 is SGHDT and CDR2 is YYEEEE. V gave up 2 bases and J gave up 3 bases; unmatched junction bases: 6. The DNA for the CDR3 is TGTGCCAGCAGCTTTGGACTAGCGGGGCCACTCTACAATGAGCAGTTCTTC. It yields the protein CASSFGLAGPLYNEQFF. Filled out from reference TRBV5-6 and TRBJ2-1, the complete variable domain reads DAGVTQSPTHLIKTRGQQVTLRCSPKSGHDTVSWYQQALGQGPQFIFQYYEEEERQRGNFPDRFSGHQFPNYSSELNVNALLLGDSALYLCASSFGLAGPLYNEQFFGPGTRLTVL.

V and J are TRBV10-3 and TRBJ2-1; 15 bases match TRBD2. This CDR3 is built from 17 residues. J was trimmed by 6 bases and V by 10 bases; bases with no gene match: 13. The germline V gene has CDR1 ENHRY and CDR2 SYGVKD. The CDR3 DNA reads TGTGCCACAGAGCCGGGACTAGCGGGAGGAGTCGGCAATGAGCAGTTCTTC. Protein product: CATEPGLAGGVGNEQFF.

The J gene is TRBJ2-4, the V gene TRBV19; D remains ambiguous. This CDR3 comprises 11 residues. The germline V and J ends were trimmed by 5 bases and 15 bases, with 14 bases remaining between them. Germline-derived CDR1 and CDR2 are LNHDA and SQIVND (reference sequence). This CDR3 is CASSPRIGLYF. The CDR3 nucleotides are TGTGCCAGTAGTCCCAGGATCGGTCTGTACTTC.

This rearrangement joins TRBV18 to TRBJ1-4; D unresolved. The CDR3 totals 16 residues. Germline-derived CDR1 and CDR2 are KGHSH and LQKENI. V was clipped by 5 bases and J by 2 bases, with 15 bases between them. The CDR3 sequence: CASSTYSGLTNEKLFF. The CDR3 region has the DNA TGTGCCAGCTCAACCTATAGCGGGCTCACTAATGAAAAACTGTTTTTT.

CDR3 sequence reads: CASSIFVGSTDTQYF. Here the CDR3 DNA reads TGTGCCAGTAGTATTTTCGTCGGTTCCACAGATACGCAGTATTTT. V and J are TRBV19 and TRBJ2-3; no definite D call. Germline CDR1 reads LNHDA; CDR2 reads SQIVND (reference sequence). The CDR3 sequence is 15 residues long. V dropped 3 bases and J dropped 2 bases, with 12 bases sitting between them. Complete variable domain (other parts from reference TRBV19 and TRBJ2-3): DGGITQSPKYLFRKEGQNVTLSCEQNLNHDAMYWYRQDPGQGLRLIYYSQIVNDFQKGDIAEGYSVSREKKESFPLTVTSAQKNPTAFYLCASSIFVGSTDTQYFGPGTRLTVL.